Listed below are T cell receptor beta chains from one sample, sequenced in a study of regulatory T cells in long-lasting Graves disease. TCRdb independently ran MiXCR on the multiplex PCR reads; one entry per CDR3 protein. The data show fewer than 450,000 distinct CDR3 sequences, roughly 20% seen once. The sample in question was peripheral blood mononuclear cells (PBMCs), obtained when the disease was refractory, from a patient treated with antithyroid drugs. The receptors shown here come from a female donor with Graves disease. Both conserved end residues are part of each CDR3. The order of the fields is V gene, J gene, clone size, D gene, CDR3 protein, CDR3 DNA. The D gene is left open where the match is weak. Some rows have no size entry. The others give once, few or many, or a class for an expanded clone.

v_gene: TRBV19
j_gene: TRBJ2-4
abundance: few
d_gene: -
CDR3aa: CASSIGVTLAKNIQYF
CDR3nt: TGTGCCAGTAGTATAGGGGTTACTCTAGCCAAAAACATTCAGTACTTC

v_gene: TRBV7-8
j_gene: TRBJ1-2
abundance: many
d_gene: -
CDR3aa: CASSLTDSNYGYTF
CDR3nt: TGTGCCAGCAGTTTAACGGACAGTAACTATGGCTACACCTTC

v_gene: TRBV25-1
j_gene: TRBJ2-7
abundance: few
d_gene: -
CDR3aa: CASSPPGGASYEQYF
CDR3nt: TGTGCCAGCAGTCCCCCCGGGGGCGCCTCTTACGAGCAGTACTTC

v_gene: TRBV20-1
j_gene: TRBJ2-7
abundance: -
d_gene: TRBD2
CDR3aa: CSARASGIPYEQYF
CDR3nt: TGCAGTGCTAGGGCTAGCGGGATCCCCTACGAGCAGTACTTC

v_gene: TRBV19
j_gene: TRBJ2-2
abundance: few
d_gene: -
CDR3aa: CASLSGFNTGELFF
CDR3nt: TGTGCCAGTCTTAGCGGATTTAACACCGGGGAGCTGTTTTTT

v_gene: TRBV18
j_gene: TRBJ1-1
abundance: -
d_gene: TRBD1
CDR3aa: CASSPITQGGTEAFF
CDR3nt: TGTGCCAGCTCACCGATTACACAGGGGGGCACTGAAGCTTTCTTT

v_gene: TRBV20-1
j_gene: TRBJ1-1
abundance: many
d_gene: TRBD1
CDR3aa: CSATTGVTNTEAFF
CDR3nt: TGCAGTGCTACCACAGGGGTTACGAACACTGAAGCTTTCTTT

v_gene: TRBV20-1
j_gene: TRBJ2-7
abundance: few
d_gene: TRBD2
CDR3aa: CSAPRDYDYEQYF
CDR3nt: TGCAGCGCCCCCCGGGACTACGACTACGAGCAGTACTTC

v_gene: TRBV7-2
j_gene: TRBJ2-7
abundance: many
d_gene: -
CDR3aa: CASSLVVDRYEQYF
CDR3nt: TGTGCCAGCAGCTTAGTGGTCGACAGGTACGAGCAGTACTTC

v_gene: TRBV18
j_gene: TRBJ2-5
abundance: -
d_gene: -
CDR3aa: CASSPLYRDNQETQYF
CDR3nt: TGTGCCAGCTCACCTCTTTACAGGGACAACCAAGAGACCCAGTACTTC

v_gene: TRBV6-2/TRBV6-3
j_gene: TRBJ1-5
abundance: -
d_gene: -
CDR3aa: CASSYFSDNQPQHF
CDR3nt: TGTGCCAGCAGTTACTTTTCAGACAATCAGCCCCAGCATTTT

v_gene: TRBV19
j_gene: TRBJ1-2
abundance: -
d_gene: -
CDR3aa: CASSIGRAYGYTF
CDR3nt: TGTGCCAGTAGTATCGGGAGAGCCTATGGCTACACCTTC

v_gene: TRBV6-2/TRBV6-3
j_gene: TRBJ2-2
abundance: many
d_gene: -
CDR3aa: CASSYRGNTGELFF
CDR3nt: TGTGCCAGCAGTTACCGCGGCAACACCGGGGAGCTGTTTTTT

v_gene: TRBV5-6
j_gene: TRBJ2-7
abundance: -
d_gene: -
CDR3aa: CASSPVVGEQYF
CDR3nt: TGTGCCAGCAGCCCCGTAGTGGGGGAGCAGTACTTC

v_gene: TRBV28
j_gene: TRBJ2-7
abundance: many
d_gene: -
CDR3aa: CASSYDSYEQYF
CDR3nt: TGTGCCAGCAGTTACGACAGCTACGAGCAGTACTTC

v_gene: TRBV5-1
j_gene: TRBJ2-7
abundance: -
d_gene: -
CDR3aa: CASSLNQGQGEQYF
CDR3nt: TGCGCCAGCAGCTTAAATCAGGGGCAAGGGGAGCAGTACTTC

v_gene: TRBV7-8
j_gene: TRBJ1-1
abundance: -
d_gene: -
CDR3aa: CASSLEGAENTEAFF
CDR3nt: TGTGCCAGCAGCTTAGAGGGTGCGGAGAACACTGAAGCTTTCTTT

v_gene: TRBV6-5
j_gene: TRBJ1-6
abundance: -
d_gene: -
CDR3aa: CASSYKSSYNSPLHF
CDR3nt: TGTGCCAGCAGTTACAAGAGCTCCTATAATTCACCCCTCCACTTT

v_gene: TRBV2
j_gene: TRBJ1-2
abundance: many
d_gene: TRBD1
CDR3aa: CASIRSGDRGNYGYTF
CDR3nt: TGTGCCAGCATAAGATCCGGGGACAGGGGGAACTATGGCTACACCTTC

v_gene: TRBV5-1
j_gene: TRBJ2-2
abundance: few
d_gene: TRBD2
CDR3aa: CASSWSTSNAGELFF
CDR3nt: TGCGCCAGCAGCTGGTCGACTAGCAACGCCGGGGAGCTGTTTTTT

v_gene: TRBV5-1
j_gene: TRBJ2-1
abundance: few
d_gene: TRBD2
CDR3aa: CASSGLVGSNNEQFF
CDR3nt: TGCGCCAGCAGCGGACTAGTTGGCTCTAACAATGAGCAGTTCTTC

v_gene: TRBV14
j_gene: TRBJ1-4
abundance: -
d_gene: -
CDR3aa: CASSPRTGNEKLFF
CDR3nt: TGTGCCAGCAGCCCTCGGACCGGTAATGAAAAACTGTTTTTT

v_gene: TRBV20-1
j_gene: TRBJ2-7
abundance: -
d_gene: TRBD2
CDR3aa: CSAKTGRTPYEQYF
CDR3nt: TGCAGTGCCAAAACCGGGAGGACCCCCTACGAGCAGTACTTC

v_gene: TRBV7-9
j_gene: TRBJ2-5
abundance: -
d_gene: -
CDR3aa: CASSSPGRVWETQYF
CDR3nt: TGTGCCAGCAGCTCCCCGGGAAGGGTCTGGGAGACCCAGTACTTC

v_gene: TRBV4-2
j_gene: TRBJ2-5
abundance: few
d_gene: -
CDR3aa: CASSQEGASGETQYF
CDR3nt: TGTGCCAGCAGCCAAGAGGGAGCGTCGGGAGAGACCCAGTACTTC

v_gene: TRBV2
j_gene: TRBJ2-5
abundance: many
d_gene: TRBD1
CDR3aa: CASRLGQQETQYF
CDR3nt: TGTGCCAGCAGGTTGGGACAGCAAGAGACCCAGTACTTC

v_gene: TRBV7-2
j_gene: TRBJ2-7
abundance: many
d_gene: -
CDR3aa: CASSPTGDSRSYEQYF
CDR3nt: TGTGCCAGCAGCCCGACGGGAGACAGTCGATCCTACGAGCAGTACTTC

v_gene: TRBV18
j_gene: TRBJ2-4
abundance: -
d_gene: -
CDR3aa: CASHPGGNRGQNIQYF
CDR3nt: TGTGCCAGCCACCCGGGCGGGAACAGGGGCCAAAACATTCAGTACTTC

v_gene: TRBV29-1
j_gene: TRBJ2-7
abundance: few
d_gene: TRBD2
CDR3aa: CSVEGTVKGLSSGYEQYF
CDR3nt: TGCAGCGTTGAAGGAACCGTAAAAGGGTTGTCTAGCGGCTACGAGCAGTACTTC

v_gene: TRBV7-8
j_gene: TRBJ2-7
abundance: -
d_gene: TRBD2
CDR3aa: CASSTDGGSYEQYF
CDR3nt: TGTGCCAGCAGCACTGACGGGGGGTCGTACGAGCAGTACTTC

v_gene: TRBV5-1
j_gene: TRBJ2-5
abundance: -
d_gene: TRBD1
CDR3aa: CASSKPTGTGETQYF
CDR3nt: TGCGCCAGCAGCAAACCGACAGGGACGGGAGAGACCCAGTACTTC

v_gene: TRBV30
j_gene: TRBJ1-2
abundance: many
d_gene: TRBD1
CDR3aa: CAGTGVSYGYTF
CDR3nt: TGTGCCGGGACAGGGGTGAGCTATGGCTACACCTTC

v_gene: TRBV10-1
j_gene: TRBJ1-1
abundance: many
d_gene: -
CDR3aa: CASSEVQHGAEAFF
CDR3nt: TGCGCCAGCAGTGAGGTACAGCATGGGGCTGAAGCTTTCTTT

v_gene: TRBV28
j_gene: TRBJ1-5
abundance: many
d_gene: TRBD1
CDR3aa: CASSLRGLGQPQHF
CDR3nt: TGTGCCAGCAGTTTAAGGGGGCTTGGGCAGCCCCAGCATTTT

v_gene: TRBV6-1
j_gene: TRBJ1-5
abundance: many
d_gene: -
CDR3aa: CASSEASSGRNQPQHF
CDR3nt: TGTGCCAGCAGTGAAGCATCCAGCGGCCGTAATCAGCCCCAGCATTTT

v_gene: TRBV28
j_gene: TRBJ2-7
abundance: many
d_gene: TRBD1
CDR3aa: CASSFSRGYYEQYF
CDR3nt: TGTGCCAGCAGTTTTAGCAGGGGGTACTACGAGCAGTACTTC

v_gene: TRBV2
j_gene: TRBJ2-5
abundance: many
d_gene: -
CDR3aa: CASSVEGGETQYF
CDR3nt: TGTGCCAGCAGTGTAGAGGGGGGAGAGACCCAGTACTTC

v_gene: TRBV28
j_gene: TRBJ1-2
abundance: many
d_gene: TRBD1
CDR3aa: CASSSRTGSNGYTF
CDR3nt: TGTGCCAGCAGTTCACGGACAGGGTCGAATGGCTACACCTTC

v_gene: TRBV29-1
j_gene: TRBJ2-5
abundance: -
d_gene: -
CDR3aa: CSVGRETQYF
CDR3nt: TGCAGCGTTGGGAGGGAGACCCAGTACTTC

v_gene: TRBV7-2
j_gene: TRBJ2-7
abundance: -
d_gene: -
CDR3aa: CASSLHFWDSEERYF
CDR3nt: TGTGCCAGCAGCTTACACTTTTGGGACTCCGAAGAGCGGTACTTC

v_gene: TRBV6-1
j_gene: TRBJ2-1
abundance: -
d_gene: -
CDR3aa: CASRRTDTSDFSYNEQFF
CDR3nt: TGTGCCAGCAGGCGGACAGATACCTCTGACTTTTCCTACAATGAGCAGTTCTTC

v_gene: TRBV4-3
j_gene: TRBJ1-2
abundance: -
d_gene: -
CDR3aa: CASSQDRAQVGGYTF
CDR3nt: TGCGCCAGCAGCCAAGATAGGGCGCAGGTGGGAGGCTACACCTTC